Listed below are T cell receptor beta chains from one sample, sequenced in a study of cytomegalovirus exposure and HLA in healthy donors. Sequencing used immunoSEQ multiplex PCR; TCRdb keeps in-frame clones, though not all of them. The sample records 150,000 to 200,000 clones, around 79% being singletons. Sample: PBMCs. The receptors were gathered from a woman in her 50s in good health and CMV-seronegative. Both conserved end residues are part of each CDR3. The order of the fields is J gene, V gene, D gene, clone size, CDR3 protein, CDR3 DNA. D genes are given only for firm matches. A row's size may be missing; if present it is once, few, many or a size class.

>TRBJ1-1|TRBV4-3|-|few
CASSQRSTREAFF
TGCGCCAGCAGCCAAAGATCCACCAGGGAAGCTTTCTTT
>TRBJ2-1|TRBV11-3|TRBD1|-
CASSLAPGQSYNEQFF
TGTGCCAGCAGCTTGGCCCCGGGACAGTCATACAATGAGCAGTTCTTC
>TRBJ1-4|TRBV4-3|TRBD1|-
CASSQDPTGGATNEKLFF
TGCGCCAGCAGCCAAGATCCCACAGGGGGTGCGACTAATGAAAAACTGTTTTTT
>TRBJ2-5|TRBV2|-|-
CASSVSRTRGVTETQYF
TGTGCCAGCAGTGTCTCCCGGACTAGGGGGGTAACAGAGACCCAGTACTTC
>TRBJ1-2|TRBV6-6|TRBD1|-
CASSYMGQGIYGYTF
TGTGCCAGCAGTTACATGGGACAGGGAATCTATGGCTACACCTTC
>TRBJ1-1|TRBV19|-|-
CASSGRLNTEAFF
TGTGCCAGTAGCGGCAGGCTGAACACTGAAGCTTTCTTT
>TRBJ2-3|TRBV2|TRBD2|-
CASSVLAGGRDTQYF
TGTGCCAGCAGTGTACTAGCGGGGGGGAGGGATACGCAGTATTTT
>TRBJ2-5|TRBV5-1|TRBD2|-
CASRHTETSGYEETQYF
TGCGCCAGCAGACATACAGAGACTAGCGGGTACGAAGAGACCCAGTACTTC
>TRBJ2-5|TRBV7-9|TRBD1|-
CASETGGSRETQYF
TGTGCCAGCGAGACAGGGGGCTCGAGAGAGACCCAGTACTTC
>TRBJ2-1|TRBV19|-|-
CASSIVRGSRYNEQFF
TGTGCCAGTAGTATAGTACGCGGGTCGAGGTACAATGAGCAGTTCTTC
>TRBJ2-5|TRBV13|-|-
CASSLGAGPGTQYF
TGTGCCAGCAGCCTAGGTGCGGGCCCAGGGACCCAGTACTTC
>TRBJ1-1|TRBV5-1|-|many
CASSLGSPNTEAFF
TGCGCCAGCAGCTTGGGCAGTCCGAACACTGAAGCTTTCTTT
>TRBJ1-2|TRBV6-1|-|-
CASKGGGPYGYTF
TGTGCCAGCAAAGGGGGGGGCCCCTATGGCTACACCTTC
>TRBJ2-3|TRBV5-6|-|-
CASSLNPMSTQYF
TGTGCCAGCAGCTTGAATCCCATGAGTACGCAGTATTTT
>TRBJ2-2|TRBV5-1|-|-
CASSLAGNSGELFF
TGCGCCAGCAGCTTGGCCGGGAATAGCGGGGAGCTGTTTTTT
>TRBJ2-1|TRBV11-2|-|-
CASSLREIIDNEQFF
TGTGCCAGCAGCTTAAGAGAGATTATAGACAATGAGCAGTTCTTC
>TRBJ2-2|TRBV21-1|-|-
CASSNSRGGSGELFF
TGTGCCAGCAGCAACTCCCGGGGGGGGTCCGGGGAGCTGTTTTTT
>TRBJ2-3|TRBV14|-|-
CASSQGGQGNTDTQYF
TGTGCCAGCAGCCAAGGAGGTCAGGGGAATACAGATACGCAGTATTTT
>TRBJ2-3|TRBV5-6|TRBD2|few
CATYFSGSWEDTQYF
TGTGCCACCTATTTTAGCGGGAGTTGGGAGGATACGCAGTATTTT
>TRBJ1-1|TRBV19|-|-
CASSIGGPRATEAFF
TGTGCCAGTAGTATAGGCGGGCCCCGTGCGACTGAAGCTTTCTTT
>TRBJ1-1|TRBV7-2|-|-
CASSFLEATEAFF
TGTGCCAGCAGCTTCCTGGAGGCTACTGAAGCTTTCTTT
>TRBJ1-1|TRBV7-3|TRBD1|-
CASSPTGGGTEAFF
TGTGCCAGCAGCCCGACAGGGGGTGGAACTGAAGCTTTCTTT
>TRBJ2-3|TRBV2|TRBD2|-
CASSDLAGQPSTDTQYF
TGTGCCAGCAGTGACCTAGCGGGACAACCTAGCACAGATACGCAGTATTTT
>TRBJ2-7|TRBV4-1|-|few
CASSHSVYSSYEQYF
TGCGCCAGCAGCCATTCGGTCTACAGTTCCTACGAGCAGTACTTC
>TRBJ2-1|TRBV5-6|TRBD2|-
CASSLQARAGVGEQFF
TGTGCCAGCAGCCTGCAGGCACGAGCGGGAGTAGGTGAGCAGTTCTTC
>TRBJ2-1|TRBV9|-|-
CASSTGPYNEQFF
TGTGCCAGCAGCACGGGTCCGTACAATGAGCAGTTCTTC
>TRBJ1-2|TRBV27|TRBD1|-
CASSLTPTGATNYGYTF
TGTGCCAGCAGTTTAACTCCGACAGGGGCCACTAACTATGGCTACACCTTC
>TRBJ2-1|TRBV5-4|TRBD2|-
CASSWGSGGEQFF
TGTGCCAGCAGCTGGGGTAGCGGGGGTGAGCAGTTCTTC
>TRBJ2-7|TRBV5-6|TRBD1|-
CASSFRGTGSYEQYF
TGTGCCAGCAGCTTCCGCGGGACAGGGTCCTACGAGCAGTACTTC
>TRBJ1-2|TRBV15|-|-
CATRENGRVLGGYTF
TGTGCCACCAGGGAGAACGGGAGGGTATTGGGAGGCTACACCTTC
>TRBJ2-5|TRBV30|TRBD2|-
CAWSVGLAGKSETQYF
TGTGCCTGGAGTGTAGGACTAGCGGGTAAAAGTGAGACCCAGTACTTC
>TRBJ2-5|TRBV9|TRBD2|-
CASSVVPSGGRETQYF
TGTGCCAGCAGCGTAGTTCCTAGCGGGGGGCGAGAGACCCAGTACTTC
>TRBJ2-2|TRBV28|-|few
CASRWQTNTGELFF
TGTGCCAGCAGGTGGCAGACGAACACCGGGGAGCTGTTTTTT
>TRBJ2-7|TRBV14|TRBD1|-
CASSRVGTAEQYF
TGTGCCAGCAGCCGGGTGGGGACAGCCGAGCAGTACTTC
>TRBJ2-1|TRBV6-1|-|-
CASSEHSVSYNEQFF
TGTGCCAGCAGTGAGCACAGTGTATCCTACAATGAGCAGTTCTTC
>TRBJ1-5|TRBV27|-|-
CASSFRGNQPQHF
TGTGCCAGCAGTTTTCGGGGGAATCAGCCCCAGCATTTT
>TRBJ2-2|TRBV9|-|-
CASSATREVTNTGELFF
TGTGCCAGCAGCGCCACAAGGGAGGTCACGAACACCGGGGAGCTGTTTTTT
>TRBJ2-5|TRBV5-8|-|-
CASSLTGVQETQYF
TGTGCCAGCAGCTTGACGGGAGTCCAAGAGACCCAGTACTTC
>TRBJ2-2|TRBV13|TRBD2|many
CASNGRANTGELFF
TGTGCCAGCAACGGGAGGGCGAACACCGGGGAGCTGTTTTTT
>TRBJ1-5|TRBV7-2|-|few
CASSPDRINQPQHF
TGTGCCAGCAGTCCAGACAGGATCAATCAGCCCCAGCATTTT
>TRBJ1-4|TRBV2|-|-
CASLYGRRANEKLFF
TGTGCCAGCTTGTATGGGAGACGTGCTAATGAAAAACTGTTTTTT
>TRBJ2-7|TRBV29-1|TRBD2|-
CSGRLAGGYEQYF
TGCAGCGGCCGACTAGCGGGAGGCTACGAGCAGTACTTC
>TRBJ2-1|TRBV7-9|-|-
CASSLVSDEQFF
TGTGCCAGCAGCTTAGTCAGCGATGAGCAGTTCTTC